A selection of T cell receptor beta chains follows, all from one sample in a study of T cell changes during pregnancy in multiple sclerosis. The method was immunoSEQ multiplex PCR; TCRdb's version includes in-frame clones alone and lacks a portion of them. The table shows around 96,000 clones, with 85% to 95% occurring only once. The sample in question was peripheral blood, obtained after pregnancy. The receptors stem from a female donor in good health, enrolled as a control in a pregnancy study. Each CDR3 is given with its conserved first and last residue. Each record gives: CDR3 length, J gene, clone size, D gene, V gene, CDR3 protein, CDR3 DNA. The D gene is left open where the match is weak. The size field is filled for only some rows; it gives once, few, many or a size class.

15	TRBJ2-7	once	TRBD1	TRBV7-9	CASSSQGQGMGEQYF	TGTGCCAGCAGCTCACAAGGACAGGGAATGGGCGAGCAGTACTTC
13	TRBJ2-2	NA	TRBD1	TRBV6-1	CASKDRVAGELFF	TGTGCCAGCAAGGACAGGGTGGCCGGGGAGCTGTTTTTT
12	TRBJ1-4	NA	NA	TRBV2	CASSELGGSLFF	TGTGCCAGCAGTGAATTGGGGGGGTCACTGTTTTTT
14	TRBJ2-3	NA	TRBD2	TRBV19	CASRGLAESDTQYF	TGTGCCAGTAGGGGACTAGCGGAAAGTGATACGCAGTATTTT
15	TRBJ1-2	NA	TRBD1	TRBV6-1	CASSDLTGAFRGYTF	TGTGCCAGCAGTGACTTGACAGGGGCGTTCCGGGGCTACACCTTC
12	TRBJ1-1	NA	TRBD1	TRBV29-1	CSSRGQGERAFF	TGCAGCTCCCGCGGACAGGGAGAAAGAGCTTTCTTT
14	TRBJ2-1	NA	TRBD1	TRBV15	CATSRGTGYNEQFF	TGTGCCACCAGCAGAGGGACAGGGTACAATGAGCAGTTCTTC
14	TRBJ2-3	NA	NA	TRBV6-5	CASSLTGRTDTQYF	TGTGCCAGCAGTTTGACAGGACGCACAGATACGCAGTATTTT
14	TRBJ2-5	once	NA	TRBV5-1	CASSFGESRETQYF	TGCGCCAGCAGCTTTGGAGAGTCTCGAGAGACCCAGTACTTC
15	TRBJ2-7	NA	TRBD1	TRBV19	CASSLSTGNPYEQYF	TGTGCCAGTAGTCTCTCGACAGGGAACCCCTACGAGCAGTACTTC
14	TRBJ1-5	NA	TRBD1	TRBV6-5	CASREYRQGQPQHF	TGTGCCAGCAGGGAGTATCGACAGGGTCAGCCCCAGCATTTT
14	TRBJ2-7	NA	TRBD1	TRBV19	CASSNLQGTYEQYF	TGTGCCAGTAGTAACCTACAGGGGACCTACGAGCAGTACTTC
18	TRBJ2-6	NA	NA	TRBV4-1	CASSQVRSQGYGANVLTF	TGCGCCAGCAGCCAAGTTCGGTCCCAGGGGTATGGGGCCAACGTCCTGACTTTC
18	TRBJ2-1	NA	TRBD2	TRBV9	CASSVAAASGTLYNEQFF	TGTGCCAGCAGCGTAGCAGCGGCTAGCGGGACCCTCTACAATGAGCAGTTCTTC
13	TRBJ1-5	NA	NA	TRBV10-2	CASKAGKIQPQHF	TGCGCCAGCAAGGCGGGGAAGATTCAGCCCCAGCATTTT
13	TRBJ2-5	NA	NA	TRBV7-2	CASSLDMAETQYF	TGTGCCAGCAGCTTAGACATGGCAGAGACCCAGTACTTC
16	TRBJ1-5	NA	TRBD1	TRBV2	CASDDRAYYSNQPQHF	TGTGCCAGCGATGACAGGGCGTATTATAGCAATCAGCCCCAGCATTTT
16	TRBJ1-5	NA	TRBD1	TRBV7-9	CASSSQRTGRHQPQHF	TGTGCCAGCAGCTCCCAACGGACAGGGAGGCATCAGCCCCAGCATTTT
17	TRBJ2-3	NA	TRBD2	TRBV5-1	CASTREGREGLGDTQYF	TGCGCCAGCACCCGGGAGGGGCGGGAGGGCCTTGGAGATACGCAGTATTTT
13	TRBJ2-1	once	NA	TRBV30	CAYGIGLYNEQFF	TGTGCTTACGGGATAGGGCTATACAATGAGCAGTTCTTC
16	TRBJ1-1	NA	NA	TRBV28	CASSLLGGSPRTEAFF	TGTGCCAGCAGTTTATTGGGTGGATCCCCGCGGACTGAAGCTTTCTTT
14	TRBJ1-4	once	NA	TRBV29-1	CSVARGGPGEKLFF	TGCAGCGTTGCGCGCGGGGGGCCGGGTGAAAAACTGTTTTTT
19	TRBJ2-7	NA	TRBD2	TRBV28	CASSSPFLEASGYAYEQYF	TGTGCCAGCAGTTCGCCCTTTTTAGAGGCTAGCGGGTATGCCTACGAGCAGTACTTC
14	TRBJ2-5	NA	TRBD2	TRBV5-1	CASSSGLVEETQYF	TGCGCCAGCAGCTCGGGACTAGTGGAGGAGACCCAGTACTTC
13	TRBJ2-7	NA	NA	TRBV6-5	CASSRTAAYEQYF	TGTGCCAGCAGTCGGACAGCTGCCTACGAGCAGTACTTC
13	TRBJ1-5	NA	NA	TRBV30	CAWSLGSNQPQHF	TGTGCCTGGTCACTCGGGAGCAATCAGCCCCAGCATTTT
15	TRBJ2-3	NA	TRBD1	TRBV19	CASRPPDRDTDTQYF	TGTGCCAGTAGACCACCGGACAGGGACACAGATACGCAGTATTTT
14	TRBJ1-4	NA	NA	TRBV6-5	CASSYGRMSEKLFF	TGTGCCAGCAGTTACGGCAGGATGAGCGAAAAACTGTTTTTT
15	TRBJ2-1	few	NA	TRBV6-1	CASSEGAYGSNEQFF	TGTGCCAGCAGTGAAGGGGCTTACGGTAGCAATGAGCAGTTCTTC
15	TRBJ1-6	NA	NA	TRBV5-1	CASSLIDGGNSPLHF	TGCGCCAGCAGCTTGATTGACGGAGGTAATTCACCCCTCCACTTT
14	TRBJ2-1	NA	TRBD1	TRBV14	CASRPGQGVNEQFF	TGTGCCAGCAGACCCGGACAGGGTGTCAATGAGCAGTTCTTC
15	TRBJ2-1	once	NA	TRBV27	CASSLVFGRYNEQFF	TGTGCCAGCAGTTTAGTCTTTGGGCGCTACAATGAGCAGTTCTTC
15	TRBJ2-5	once	TRBD2	TRBV18	CASSPKRLAEETQYF	TGTGCCAGCTCACCAAAAAGACTAGCGGAAGAGACCCAGTACTTC
16	TRBJ2-7	NA	TRBD2	TRBV5-1	CASSLSSGSAVYEQYF	TGCGCCAGCAGCTTATCTAGCGGGAGTGCCGTCTACGAGCAGTACTTC
19	TRBJ2-4	NA	TRBD1	TRBV23-1	CASSQSGQGRRVTKNIQYF	TGCGCCAGCAGTCAATCAGGACAGGGGAGAAGGGTTACCAAAAACATTCAGTACTTC
14	TRBJ2-5	NA	TRBD1	TRBV2	CASSTYRGGETQYF	TGTGCCAGCAGTACTTACAGGGGTGGGGAGACCCAGTACTTC
15	TRBJ1-5	NA	NA	TRBV28	CASSALGTNNQPQHF	TGTGCCAGCAGTGCTCTCGGGACAAATAATCAGCCCCAGCATTTT
14	TRBJ1-4	NA	NA	TRBV7-9	CASSQSGGEEKLFF	TGTGCCAGCAGCCAGTCGGGGGGAGAGGAAAAACTGTTTTTT
14	TRBJ1-5	once	NA	TRBV5-6	CASSFQSGYQPQHF	TGTGCCAGCAGCTTTCAATCCGGGTATCAGCCCCAGCATTTT
14	TRBJ2-4	NA	NA	TRBV6-5	CASSYTVSKNIQYF	TGTGCCAGCAGTTACACTGTGTCCAAAAACATTCAGTACTTC
15	TRBJ2-7	NA	TRBD2	TRBV18	CASSGRLAGADEQYF	TGTGCCAGCTCAGGGAGACTAGCGGGAGCGGACGAGCAGTACTTC
14	TRBJ1-1	NA	NA	TRBV28	CASSSGGEATEAFF	TGTGCCAGCAGTTCAGGAGGAGAGGCCACTGAAGCTTTCTTT
15	TRBJ1-4	NA	NA	TRBV6-5	CASSYSTEGNEKLFF	TGTGCCAGCAGTTACTCAACAGAAGGAAATGAAAAACTGTTTTTT
18	TRBJ2-1	NA	TRBD2	TRBV11-2	CASSLGNRASGSNNEQFF	TGTGCCAGCAGCTTAGGCAACCGGGCTAGCGGGAGCAACAATGAGCAGTTCTTC